This T cell receptor (beta chain) comes out of a study of blood T cell repertoires in COVID-19. Study context: The United States, Italy and Spain provided the acute and convalescent COVID-19 samples. The cDNA or gDNA used as material had been derived from T cells, B-cell-depleted T cells, or PBMCs.

The authors' processing: It was from reference gene primer amplification that nucleated cell counts were estimated. The method was immunoSEQ multiplex PCR; TCRdb's version includes in-frame clones alone and lacks a portion of them. The V and J calls and the clone size are those of that table, but D and trimming were determined from the DNA. This table has under 200,000 clones, 77% appearing once. From germline, CDR1 is SGDLS and CDR2 YYNGEE. J gave up 8 bases and V 5 bases, and 10 bases lay outside the gene matches. The CDR3 contains 15 residues. V and J are TRBV9 and TRBJ2-1, with 10 bases fitting TRBD2. This TCR derives from a man between 70 and 80 years old with acute or convalescent COVID-19. Sequenced sample: peripheral blood. The CDR3 DNA reads TGTGCCAGCAGACCTACTAGCGGGATGGGCCATGAGCAGTTCTTC. Its translation is CASRPTSGMGHEQFF. Full variable domain (remainder filled in from reference TRBV9 and TRBJ2-1): DSGVTQTPKHLITATGQRVTLRCSPRSGDLSVYWYQQSLDQGLQFLIQYYNGEERAKGNILERFSAQQFPDLHSELNLSSLELGDSALYFCASRPTSGMGHEQFFGPGTRLTVL.